A single T cell receptor beta chain is shown here with its context. The antigen is unknown. Using immunoSEQ multiplex PCR, the repertoire was profiled, and TCRdb retains in-frame clones only, with some absent. This sample has 200,000 to 300,000 clones, with less than 95% found just once. The sample belongs to a study of cytomegalovirus exposure and HLA in healthy donors. Broader study findings: Most TCR sequences were rare, but some public TCRs occurred in many donors. TCR beta chains numbering 164 were designated cytomegalovirus-associated.

The germline CDR1 and CDR2 sequences are SGHVS and FQNEAQ. There are 15 residues in the CDR3. V gave up 5 bases and J gave up 8 bases, with 19 bases separating them. V and J are TRBV7-8 and TRBJ2-1; no clear D. The TCR originated in a woman in her 30s in good health and CMV-seronegative. The specimen was PBMCs. The CDR3 here is CASSPLDLQAYEQFF. The DNA for the CDR3 is TGTGCCAGCAGCCCTCTAGATCTCCAAGCATATGAGCAGTTCTTC.